The clone carrying this T cell receptor (beta chain) was detected many times. The record originates from a study of T cell repertoires in cytomegalovirus infection. Study overall: Based on public TCR beta signatures, there were indications of CMV infection and of a matching HLA type.

The CDR3 is 16 residues long. The germline V and J ends were trimmed by 3 bases and 5 bases, with 17 bases remaining between them. Germline V CDR1 and CDR2: LGHDT, YNNKEL (reference sequence). From the reads, TCRdb called clonotypes with MiXCR, one entry per CDR3 protein. Of 150,000 to 200,000 distinct CDR3 sequences detected, approximately 9.6% appear once; the ten largest clones hold about 5%. The chain links TRBV3-1 to TRBJ2-1, with D hard to call. This clonotype was obtained from a human donor in good health (CMV status not recorded). Some clones in this sample may be carry-over from other donors' samples. Material for sequencing was PBMCs. The CDR3 DNA reads as TGTGCCAGCAGCCACGCCCCCAGTAACATTAACAATGAGCAGTTCTTC. It codes for CASSHAPSNINNEQFF.